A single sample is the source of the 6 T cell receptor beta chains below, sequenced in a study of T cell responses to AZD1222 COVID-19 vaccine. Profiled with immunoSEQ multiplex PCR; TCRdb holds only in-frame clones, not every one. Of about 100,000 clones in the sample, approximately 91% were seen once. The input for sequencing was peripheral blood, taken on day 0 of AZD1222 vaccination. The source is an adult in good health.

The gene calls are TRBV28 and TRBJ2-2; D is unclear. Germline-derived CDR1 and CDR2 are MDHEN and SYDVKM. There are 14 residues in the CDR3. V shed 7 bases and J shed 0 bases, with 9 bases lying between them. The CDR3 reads CASNEAANTGELFF. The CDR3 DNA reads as TGTGCCAGCAACGAAGCCGCGAACACCGGGGAGCTGTTTTTT. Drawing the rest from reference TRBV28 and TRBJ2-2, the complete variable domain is DVKVTQSSRYLVKRTGEKVFLECVQDMDHENMFWYRQDPGLGLRLIYFSYDVKMKEKGDIPEGYSVSREKKERFSLILESASTNQTSMYLCASNEAANTGELFFGEGSRLTVL.

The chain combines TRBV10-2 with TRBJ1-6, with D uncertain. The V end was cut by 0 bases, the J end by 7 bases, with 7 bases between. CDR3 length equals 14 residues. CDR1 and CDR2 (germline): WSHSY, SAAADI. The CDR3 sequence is CASSESRANSPLHF. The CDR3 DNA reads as TGCGCCAGCAGTGAGTCCCGGGCAAATTCACCCCTCCACTTT.

This chain's CDR3 is CASSPGTSGSLYEQYF. DNA of the CDR3: TGTGCCAGCAGCCCAGGGACTAGCGGGTCTTTATACGAGCAGTACTTC. This chain uses TRBV7-3 with TRBJ2-7; 12 nucleotides agree with TRBD2. Losses at the gene ends were 5 bases for V and 4 bases for J; bases not matched to a gene: 9. Germline CDR1 and CDR2: SGHTA and FQGTGA. CDR3 size: 16 residues.

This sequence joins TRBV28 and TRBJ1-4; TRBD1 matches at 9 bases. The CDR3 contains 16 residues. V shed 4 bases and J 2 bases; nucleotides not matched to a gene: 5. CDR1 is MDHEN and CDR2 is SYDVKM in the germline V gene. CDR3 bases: TGTGCCAGCAGTTACAGGGGGCGGGGGACTAATGAAAAACTGTTTTTT. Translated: CASSYRGRGTNEKLFF. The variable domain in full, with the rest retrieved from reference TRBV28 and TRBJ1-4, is DVKVTQSSRYLVKRTGEKVFLECVQDMDHENMFWYRQDPGLGLRLIYFSYDVKMKEKGDIPEGYSVSREKKERFSLILESASTNQTSMYLCASSYRGRGTNEKLFFGSGTQLSVL.

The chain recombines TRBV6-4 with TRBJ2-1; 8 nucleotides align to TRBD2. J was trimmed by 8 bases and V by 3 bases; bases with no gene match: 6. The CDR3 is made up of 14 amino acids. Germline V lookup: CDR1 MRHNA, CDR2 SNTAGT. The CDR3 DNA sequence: TGTGCCAGCAGTGAGACTAGCGATATGGATGAGCAGTTCTTC. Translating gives CASSETSDMDEQFF.

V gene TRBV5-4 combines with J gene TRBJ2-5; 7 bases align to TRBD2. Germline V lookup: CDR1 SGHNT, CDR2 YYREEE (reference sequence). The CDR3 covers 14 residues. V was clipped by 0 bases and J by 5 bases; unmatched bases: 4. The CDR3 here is CASSLEGRVETQYF. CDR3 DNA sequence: TGTGCCAGCAGCTTGGAGGGGAGGGTGGAGACCCAGTACTTC. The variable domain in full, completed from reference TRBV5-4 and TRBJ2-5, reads ETGVTQSPTHLIKTRGQQVTLRCSSQSGHNTVSWYQQALGQGPQFIFQYYREEENGRGNFPPRFSGLQFPNYSSELNVNALELDDSALYLCASSLEGRVETQYFGPGTRLLVL.